The 27 T cell receptor beta chains presented below share a single source sample, sequenced in a study of regulatory and conventional T cells in RAG deficiency. The method was immunoSEQ multiplex PCR; TCRdb's version includes in-frame clones alone and lacks a portion of them. The sample includes some 30,000 clones, around nine tenths seen only once; the top ten take around 13%. These data also formed part of another study, on regulatory T cells. That report adds: The primer mix had 52 TRBV and 13 TRBJ primers.

Sequences were obtained from CD8+ T cells sorted from blood. The receptor set was obtained from a human donor in good health.

This chain joins TRBV5-1 and TRBJ1-6; D gene unclear. Trimming stripped 0 bases from V and 7 bases from J, with 11 bases between. There are 15 residues in the CDR3. In germline, CDR1 is SGHRS, CDR2 YFSETQ. The CDR3 sequence: CASSLAPVVNSPLHF. CDR3 nucleotide sequence: TGCGCCAGCAGCTTGGCCCCAGTGGTGAATTCACCCCTCCACTTT.

The V and J genes are TRBV2 and TRBJ2-3; 8 bases are shared with TRBD1. This CDR3 is built from 17 residues. Germline V gene sequence: CDR1 SNHLY, CDR2 FYNNEI. The V segment lost 2 bases and the J segment 4 bases; nucleotides outside the gene matches: 11. The CDR3 bases are TGTGCCAGCAGTGAAACTGAAAGGACAGGGTTGTCAGATACGCAGTATTTT. This encodes CASSETERTGLSDTQYF.

J is TRBJ2-2 and V is TRBV9; 8 nucleotides align to TRBD1. The CDR3 has 15 amino acids. The ends lost 0 bases at V and 6 bases at J; junction bases unmatched: 4. The germline CDR1 and CDR2 sequences are SGDLS and YYNGEE. The CDR3 spells CASSVVQGAAGELFF. The CDR3, as DNA: TGTGCCAGCAGCGTAGTGCAGGGGGCGGCCGGGGAGCTGTTTTTT.

The chain uses TRBV5-1 and TRBJ1-1; a possible D gene is TRBD1 (5 bases). Germline assignment: CDR1 SGHRS and CDR2 YFSETQ. V lost 0 bases, J lost 1 base, and 13 bases lay in between. The CDR3 covers 16 residues. The CDR3 DNA is TGCGCCAGCAGCTTGGCCGGGAGGGGAGGGAACACTGAAGCTTTCTTT. Translation: CASSLAGRGGNTEAFF.

About this clone itself: Other DNA sequences in the sample encode the same CDR3. The chain joins TRBV6-5 to TRBJ1-5, with D hard to call. The CDR3 runs to 16 residues. V was trimmed by 4 bases and J by 1 base, leaving 14 bases between them. Germline CDR1 and CDR2: MNHEY and SVGAGI. In DNA form, the CDR3 reads TGTGCCAGCAGTTTTGGGTACCCATCGAGCAATCAGCCCCAGCATTTT. Amino acids: CASSFGYPSSNQPQHF.

This chain joins TRBV9 and TRBJ1-1, with D possibly being TRBD1 (5 bases). Germline CDR1 and CDR2: SGDLS and YYNGEE. V was pared by 5 bases and J by 2 bases, with 22 bases between. The CDR3 runs 17 residues. The CDR3 DNA reads as TGTGCCAGCAGTAAAACCGGGACTCACGGGGGTAACACTGAAGCTTTCTTT. As protein: CASSKTGTHGGNTEAFF.

This CDR3 reads CASSEYRGVDEKLFF. CDR3 coding DNA: TGTGCCAGCAGTGAATATAGGGGGGTTGATGAAAAACTGTTTTTT. The chain joins TRBV25-1 to TRBJ1-4; weak D call: TRBD1 (6 bases). CDR3 length: 15 amino acids. The germline V gene encodes CDR1 MGHDK and CDR2 SYGVNS. The V gene lost 0 bases and the J gene lost 6 bases, with 11 bases spanning the gap.

This clone showed up just once. The CDR3 sequence: CASYTGTGGRKLFF. The CDR3 DNA reads as TGTGCCAGCTACACCGGGACAGGGGGCAGAAAACTGTTTTTT. The rearrangement joins TRBV11-1 to TRBJ1-4; TRBD1 agrees at 12 bases. The CDR3 length is 14 residues. V lost 8 bases to trimming and J lost 10 bases; unmatched junction nucleotides: 8. Germline CDR1 is SGHAT and CDR2 is FQDESV (reference sequence).

The chain joins TRBV28 to TRBJ1-3; D is possibly TRBD1 (5 bases). CDR3 length: 14 residues. Germline V gives CDR1 MDHEN, CDR2 SYDVKM. Trimming took 9 bases from V and 0 from J, leaving 12 bases between them. CDR3 region: CASRLGVSGNTIYF. The CDR3 nucleotides read TGTGCCAGTCGTTTGGGGGTCTCTGGAAACACCATATATTTT.

The chain couples TRBV5-4 to TRBJ2-7; D may match TRBD1 or TRBD2 (5 bases each). Germline V gives CDR1 SGHNT, CDR2 YYREEE (reference sequence). V was shortened by 5 bases and J by 0 bases, with 15 bases between the two germline ends. CDR3 length equals 15 residues. The CDR3 bases are TGTGCCAGCAGTAACCCCGGGACGGTCTCCTACGAGCAGTACTTC. As protein: CASSNPGTVSYEQYF.

The chain uses TRBV5-6 and TRBJ2-7; D assignment may be TRBD1 or TRBD2 (5 bases each). V dropped 3 bases and J dropped 0 bases, with 16 bases sitting between them. The CDR3 has 16 residues. CDR1 SGHDT and CDR2 YYEEEE come from the germline V gene. The CDR3 protein is CASSSNLGDYSYEQYF. In DNA form, the CDR3 reads TGTGCCAGCAGCTCGAACCTGGGGGATTACTCCTACGAGCAGTACTTC.

The CDR3 coding sequence is TGTGCCAGCAGCTTCCCGGGACTAGCGACCTACAATGAGCAGTTCTTC. Translation gives CASSFPGLATYNEQFF. J is TRBJ2-1 and V is TRBV7-2; 10 bases fit TRBD2. The CDR3 is 16 residues long. J gave up 2 bases and V 3 bases, and 4 bases lay outside the gene matches. Germline V gives CDR1 SGHTA, CDR2 FQGNSA. Based on the CDR3 plus reference TRBV7-2 and TRBJ2-1, the full variable domain is GAGVSQSPSNKVTEKGKDVELRCDPISGHTALYWYRQSLGQGLEFLIYFQGNSAPDKSGLPSDRFSAERTGGSVSTLTIQRTQQEDSAVYLCASSFPGLATYNEQFFGPGTRLTVL.

This clone was found a few times. The chain carries TRBV6-1 and TRBJ1-3; the D is unclear. The CDR3 has 13 residues. In germline, CDR1 is MNHNS, CDR2 SASEGT. V was clipped by 1 base and J by 8 bases, with 9 bases between them. CDR3 DNA sequence: TGTGCCAGCAGTGAAGGATTGTACTACACCATATATTTT. It encodes CASSEGLYYTIYF.

The chain uses TRBV27 and TRBJ2-3; maybe TRBD1 (6 bases). This CDR3 region has 14 residues. Trimming stripped 7 bases from V and 4 bases from J, with 15 bases between. Germline CDR1 reads MNHEY; CDR2 reads SMNVEV (reference sequence). In DNA form, the CDR3 reads TGTGCCAGCAAAAGAGGGGGATGGGCAGATACGCAGTATTTT. Translation gives CASKRGGWADTQYF.

The chain recombines TRBV25-1 with TRBJ1-1; D perhaps matches TRBD1 (6 bases). From germline, CDR1 is MGHDK and CDR2 SYGVNS. The CDR3 runs 15 residues. With 0 bases removed from V and 1 base from J, the gap between germline ends came to 9 bases. CDR3 region: CASSEYPRGNTEAFF. The CDR3 DNA reads TGTGCCAGCAGTGAATACCCCAGGGGGAACACTGAAGCTTTCTTT.

The rearrangement links TRBV6-1 to TRBJ1-5, with unresolved D. V was cut by 4 bases and J by 6 bases, with 7 bases left in between. The V gene's germline CDR1 is MNHNS and CDR2 SASEGT. CDR3 length equals 12 residues. The CDR3 loop reads CASSARSQPQHF. Written as DNA, the CDR3 is TGTGCCAGCAGTGCCAGGAGTCAGCCCCAGCATTTT.

In this sample, this clone turned up once. V and J are TRBV19 and TRBJ2-3, with D tentatively TRBD2 (5 bases). CDR3 length: 13 amino acids. The V end lost 5 bases, the J end lost 1 base, and 7 bases lay between the germline ends. Germline V CDR1 and CDR2: LNHDA, SQIVND (reference sequence). The CDR3 loop is CASSGRGTDTQYF. The CDR3 DNA follows: TGTGCCAGTAGTGGGCGGGGCACAGATACGCAGTATTTT. Using reference TRBV19 and TRBJ2-3 for the parts outside the CDR3, the full variable domain is DGGITQSPKYLFRKEGQNVTLSCEQNLNHDAMYWYRQDPGQGLRLIYYSQIVNDFQKGDIAEGYSVSREKKESFPLTVTSAQKNPTAFYLCASSGRGTDTQYFGPGTRLTVL.

V is TRBV7-9 and J is TRBJ1-2; 10 bases align to TRBD1. CDR1 is SEHNR and CDR2 is FQNEAQ in the germline V gene (reference sequence). The CDR3 extends over 13 amino acids. After removal of 4 bases from V and 8 bases from J, the junction contained 4 bases not matched to a gene. In DNA form, the CDR3 reads TGTGCCAGCAGCTCGGGACAGGGGACCGGCTACACCTTC. Translation gives CASSSGQGTGYTF.

The V call is TRBV28, the J call TRBJ1-5; D not resolved. Per germline, CDR1 MDHEN and CDR2 SYDVKM. Trimming took 2 bases from V and 3 from J, leaving 11 bases between them. This CDR3 is 15 amino acids long. DNA of the CDR3: TGTGCCAGCAGTTTAAGGGCAGTGTCCAATCAGCCCCAGCATTTT. This gives the protein CASSLRAVSNQPQHF.

The chain employs TRBV5-1 and TRBJ2-1; possibly TRBD2 for D (6 bases). Deletions cut 3 bases from V and 9 bases from J, with 13 bases between. The CDR3 contains 13 residues. Germline V lookup: CDR1 SGHRS, CDR2 YFSETQ. The CDR3 spells CASSSGLSGEQFF. Here the CDR3 DNA reads TGCGCCAGCAGCTCGGGACTCTCCGGTGAGCAGTTCTTC.

The chain joins TRBV28 to TRBJ2-6; tentatively, D is TRBD2 (6 bases). Germline CDR1 and CDR2: MDHEN and SYDVKM. The CDR3 consists of 17 residues. V gave up 5 bases and J gave up 2 bases, with 16 bases separating them. CDR3 in DNA: TGTGCCAGCAGTGAGAGCATCGGAGGGCCTGGGGCCAACGTCCTGACTTTC. This encodes CASSESIGGPGANVLTF.

The gene calls are TRBV7-6 and TRBJ1-2; D possibly corresponds to TRBD1 (5 bases). This CDR3 spans 16 amino acids. In germline, CDR1 is SGHVS, CDR2 FNYEAQ. V lost 4 bases to trimming and J lost 6 bases, with 21 bases between them. The chain's CDR3 is CASSSRAGQNRDGYTF. In DNA, the CDR3 is TGTGCCAGCAGCTCACGAGCGGGGCAGAATAGAGATGGCTACACCTTC.

This chain links TRBV13 with TRBJ2-1, with a weak D call TRBD1 (6 bases). V lost 1 base and J lost 6, with 7 bases in between. This CDR3 comprises 13 residues. The V gene's germline CDR1 is PRHDT and CDR2 FYEKMQ (reference sequence). In DNA form, the CDR3 reads TGTGCCAGCAGCTTAGTAGGGGGCAATGAGCAGTTCTTC. Its protein is CASSLVGGNEQFF.

This rearrangement joins TRBV27 to TRBJ1-2; 9 bases align to TRBD1. CDR3 length: 13 amino acids. Per germline, CDR1 MNHEY and CDR2 SMNVEV (reference sequence). The V and J ends lost 5 bases and 7 bases, in that order; junction bases with no gene match: 5. CDR3 sequence: CASSRQGVGGYTF. Here the CDR3 DNA reads TGTGCCAGCAGTCGACAGGGGGTCGGTGGCTACACCTTC.

The CDR3 loop reads CASSLGPTNEKLFF. Here the CDR3 DNA reads TGCGCCAGCAGCTTAGGGCCAACTAATGAAAAACTGTTTTTT. The chain links TRBV5-1 to TRBJ1-4; D gene uncertain. The CDR3 totals 14 residues. The V gene lost 2 bases and the J gene lost 0 bases, with 5 bases spanning the gap. Germline CDR1 is SGHRS and CDR2 is YFSETQ.

The chain employs TRBV13 and TRBJ2-7; 7 bases map to TRBD1. The CDR3 has 17 residues. Trimming at V came to 2 bases and at J to 12 bases, leaving 22 bases not matched to a gene. CDR1 is PRHDT, CDR2 FYEKMQ, per germline (reference sequence). The CDR3 nucleotides read TGTGCCAGCAGCTTACAAGGGGACAGTAGAATTGCTACGATTGGGTACTTC. Translation gives CASSLQGDSRIATIGYF.

CDR3: CASSSILSYEQYF. The CDR3 DNA is TGTGCCAGCAGCTCGATTCTGTCCTACGAGCAGTACTTC. The chain carries TRBV14 and TRBJ2-7; D is unresolved. Germline V CDR1 and CDR2: SGHDN, FVKESK. The CDR3 has 13 amino acids. The V end was cut by 5 bases, the J end by 1 base, with 9 bases between.